This T cell receptor (beta chain) was found in a study of identical twins. Study outcomes and limitations: Conclusions were based on cross-sectional statistical analysis, without following the same donors.

Germline loops: CDR1 MNHEY, CDR2 SMNVEV (reference sequence). CDR3 length: 13 amino acids. V lost 5 bases to trimming and J lost 5 bases, with 10 bases between them. Template switching introduced a universal primer site, and the cDNA bore unique molecular identifiers. TCRdb itself ran the 5' RACE reads through MiXCR, one entry per CDR3 protein. Of around 1.7 million distinct CDR3 sequences in the sample, roughly a third were seen once. As regards this clonotype: Its specificity is unknown.

The chain carries TRBV27 and TRBJ2-1; D is uncertain. This TCR was recovered from a newborn girl in good health. Sequenced: cord blood. Here the CDR3 DNA reads TGTGCCAGCAGTCCCAATATAGACAATGAGCAGTTCTTC. Protein: CASSPNIDNEQFF.